This TCR beta chain was documented in a study of shared clonotypes between healthy human individuals. Study-wide background: Researchers assigned three CD4 naive, three CD4 memory, two CD8 naive and one CD8 memory plate to each donor.

The authors' processing: As immunoSEQ supplied junction-only sequences (without quality scores), filtering differed. Assay: immunoSEQ multiplex PCR; the TCRdb copy retains only in-frame clones and omits some. The DNA was the basis for D and trimming; V, J and clone size are from that table. The repertoire consists of approximately 1.5 million clones, with 95% to 99% occurring once and the leading ten covering around 0.47%. As regards this clone: Its antigen is as yet unknown.

Germline V gene lookup returns CDR1 LGHNA and CDR2 YSLEER. The V gene lost 4 bases and the J gene lost 7 bases, with 17 bases spanning the gap. The CDR3 extends over 15 amino acids. Only Caucasian adults living in Nashville, Tennessee made up the donor group. Findings of the study overall: Clonotypes shared by all four sorted-subset donors had higher generation probabilities than non-shared clonotypes.

The specimen was naive CD4+ T cells sorted from blood. As to subset: CD45RA+ positively selected. The chain joins TRBV4-3 to TRBJ2-1; no firm D call. The clonotype was recovered from a man in his thirties or forties in good health. The CDR3 loop reads CASSRDSRLWNEQFF. Here the CDR3 DNA reads TGCGCCAGCAGCCGAGATTCCCGGTTATGGAATGAGCAGTTCTTC.